This T cell receptor (beta chain) was obtained from a study of shared clonotypes between healthy human individuals. Findings and caveats of the study: The donor pool, a small one, limited the genetic and exposure-history diversity represented.

Naive CD45RA+ and memory CD45RA-negative subsets were split from CD4+ cells. This CDR3 has 16 amino acids. Germline assignment: CDR1 SGHVS and CDR2 FQNEAQ. The V end was cut by 2 bases, the J end by 0 bases, with 14 bases between. On this clone itself: Its target is not known.

At the deep level, the assay was run. Only in-frame clones appear in the TCRdb table, and some are missing; sequencing was by immunoSEQ multiplex PCR. The sample lists approximately 1,500,000 clones; nearly 99% were seen once. This clonotype was sampled from a man aged 25-40 years in good health. The J gene is TRBJ2-7, the V gene TRBV7-8; D is uncertain. Sequenced material: naive CD4+ T cells sorted from blood. As to subset: CD45RA+ positively selected. The CDR3 sequence is CASSLRSVKSSYEQYF. In nucleotides, the CDR3 is TGTGCCAGCAGCTTACGGTCGGTTAAAAGCTCCTACGAGCAGTACTTC.